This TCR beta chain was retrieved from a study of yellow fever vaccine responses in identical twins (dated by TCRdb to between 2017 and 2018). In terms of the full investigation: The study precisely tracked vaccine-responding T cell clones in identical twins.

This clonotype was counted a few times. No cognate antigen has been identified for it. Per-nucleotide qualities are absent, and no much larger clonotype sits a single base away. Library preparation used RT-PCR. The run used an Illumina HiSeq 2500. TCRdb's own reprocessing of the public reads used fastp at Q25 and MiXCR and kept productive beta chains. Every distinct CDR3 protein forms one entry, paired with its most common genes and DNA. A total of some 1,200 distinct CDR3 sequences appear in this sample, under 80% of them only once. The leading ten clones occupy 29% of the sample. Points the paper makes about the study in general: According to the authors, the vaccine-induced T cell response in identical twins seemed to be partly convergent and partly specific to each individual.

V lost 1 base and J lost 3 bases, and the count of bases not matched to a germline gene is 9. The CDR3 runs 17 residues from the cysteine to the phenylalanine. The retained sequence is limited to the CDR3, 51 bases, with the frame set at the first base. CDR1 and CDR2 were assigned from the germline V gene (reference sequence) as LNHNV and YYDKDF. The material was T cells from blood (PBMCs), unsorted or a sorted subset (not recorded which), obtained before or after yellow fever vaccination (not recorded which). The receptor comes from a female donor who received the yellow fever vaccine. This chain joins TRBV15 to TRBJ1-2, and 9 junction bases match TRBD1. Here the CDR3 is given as CATSRGDRDGIYYGYTF. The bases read TGTGCCACCAGCAGAGGGGACAGGGATGGTATATACTATGGCTACACCTTC.